The rows below give T cell receptor beta chains drawn from one sample of a study of Graves' ophthalmopathy and Graves' hyperthyroidism. TCRdb called the multiplex PCR reads again in MiXCR, with one record for every CDR3 protein. This sample has 600,000 to 650,000 distinct CDR3 sequences, with about a fifth found just once. What was sequenced was peripheral blood. These receptors all come from a woman younger than 35 with stable Graves' hyperthyroidism. Some clones in this sample may be carry-over from other donors' samples. The CDR3 runs from the conserved cysteine through the conserved F or W. Expanded clones get a size class; other rows say once, few or many, or leave the size out.

V gene: TRBV27
J gene: TRBJ1-2
CDR3 length: 15
clone size: many
CDR3 protein: CASSLNAGTFEGYTF

V gene: TRBV6-1
J gene: TRBJ1-2
CDR3 length: 12
clone size: many
CDR3 protein: CASKRHAERYTF

V gene: TRBV12-3/TRBV12-4
J gene: TRBJ2-5
CDR3 length: 13
clone size: -
CDR3 protein: CASSAVGVETQCF

V gene: TRBV12-3/TRBV12-4
J gene: TRBJ1-6
CDR3 length: 14
clone size: many
CDR3 protein: CASKIHRANSPLHF

V gene: TRBV10-3
J gene: TRBJ1-3
CDR3 length: 15
clone size: many
CDR3 protein: CAISPDGNSGNTIYF

V gene: TRBV20-1
J gene: TRBJ2-7
CDR3 length: 15
clone size: many
CDR3 protein: CSARLGLAFSYEQYF

V gene: TRBV6-2/TRBV6-3
J gene: TRBJ1-5
CDR3 length: 18
clone size: many
CDR3 protein: CASSYSIWTDGTRQPQHF

V gene: TRBV12-3/TRBV12-4
J gene: TRBJ1-2
CDR3 length: 15
clone size: -
CDR3 protein: CASSLESGANYGYTF

V gene: TRBV7-2
J gene: TRBJ1-6
CDR3 length: 14
clone size: many
CDR3 protein: CASNRWGDNSPLHF

V gene: TRBV12-3/TRBV12-4
J gene: TRBJ1-1
CDR3 length: 16
clone size: many
CDR3 protein: CASSGGETGRNTEAFF